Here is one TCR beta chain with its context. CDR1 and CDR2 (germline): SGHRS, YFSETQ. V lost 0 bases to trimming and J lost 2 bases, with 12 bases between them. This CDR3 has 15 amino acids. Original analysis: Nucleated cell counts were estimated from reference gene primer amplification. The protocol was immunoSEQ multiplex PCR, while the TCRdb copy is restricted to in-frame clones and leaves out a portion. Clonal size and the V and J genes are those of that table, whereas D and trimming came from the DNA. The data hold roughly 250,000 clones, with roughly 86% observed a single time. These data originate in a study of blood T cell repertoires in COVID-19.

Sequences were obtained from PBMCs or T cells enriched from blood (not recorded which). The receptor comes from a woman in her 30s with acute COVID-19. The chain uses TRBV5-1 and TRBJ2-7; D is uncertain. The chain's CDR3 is CASSLATIATYEQYF. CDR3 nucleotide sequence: TGCGCCAGCAGCTTGGCTACCATAGCTACCTACGAGCAGTACTTC.